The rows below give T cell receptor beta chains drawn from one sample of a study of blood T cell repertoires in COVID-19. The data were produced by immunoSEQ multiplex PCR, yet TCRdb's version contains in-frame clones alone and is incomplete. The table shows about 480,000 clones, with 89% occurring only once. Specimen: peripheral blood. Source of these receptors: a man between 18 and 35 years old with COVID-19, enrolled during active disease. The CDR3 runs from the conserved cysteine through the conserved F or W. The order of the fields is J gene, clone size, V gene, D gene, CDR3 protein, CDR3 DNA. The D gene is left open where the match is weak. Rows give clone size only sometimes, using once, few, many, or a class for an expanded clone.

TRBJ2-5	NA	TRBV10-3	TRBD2	CAISESTSGGQETQYF	TGTGCCATCAGTGAGAGTACTAGCGGGGGGCAAGAGACCCAGTACTTC
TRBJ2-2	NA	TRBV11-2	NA	CASSLEAGTNTGELFF	TGTGCCAGCAGCTTGGAAGCAGGGACGAACACCGGGGAGCTGTTTTTT
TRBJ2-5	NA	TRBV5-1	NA	CASRTNSETQYF	TGCGCCAGCAGGACGAATAGCGAGACCCAGTACTTC
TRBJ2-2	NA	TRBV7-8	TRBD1	CASSLFARGQTGELFF	TGTGCCAGCAGCTTATTTGCCAGGGGGCAAACCGGGGAGCTGTTTTTT
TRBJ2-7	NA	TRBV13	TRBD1	CASSLRPGTVTYYEQYF	TGTGCCAGCAGCTTAAGACCTGGGACAGTAACTTACTACGAGCAGTACTTC
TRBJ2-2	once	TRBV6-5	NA	CASTPGNTGELFF	TGTGCCAGCACCCCCGGGAACACCGGGGAGCTGTTTTTT
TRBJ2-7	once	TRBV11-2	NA	CASSLVGVGYEQYF	TGTGCCAGCAGCTTAGTAGGGGTGGGCTACGAGCAGTACTTC
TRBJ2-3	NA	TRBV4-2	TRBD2	CASSHLAGDLTDTQYF	TGTGCCAGCAGCCACCTAGCGGGGGATCTCACAGATACGCAGTATTTT
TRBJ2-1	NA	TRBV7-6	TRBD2	CASSLGATPGGNEQFF	TGTGCCAGCAGCTTAGGTGCTACTCCCGGGGGGAATGAGCAGTTCTTC
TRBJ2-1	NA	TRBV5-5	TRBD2	CASSPLVAGGVNEQFF	TGTGCCAGCAGCCCTTTGGTAGCGGGAGGGGTCAATGAGCAGTTCTTC
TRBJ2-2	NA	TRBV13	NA	CASSLVSGAGELFF	TGTGCCAGCAGCCTTGTTTCGGGTGCCGGGGAGCTGTTTTTT
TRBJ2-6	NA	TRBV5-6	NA	CASSLGLSGANVLTF	TGTGCCAGCAGCTTGGGACTCTCTGGGGCCAACGTCCTGACTTTC
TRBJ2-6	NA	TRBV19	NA	CASSIPAGSGANVLTF	TGTGCCAGTAGTATACCAGCAGGCTCTGGGGCCAACGTCCTGACTTTC
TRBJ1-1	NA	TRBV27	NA	CASSLLGSGTEAFF	TGTGCCAGCAGTTTATTGGGGAGTGGGACTGAAGCTTTCTTT
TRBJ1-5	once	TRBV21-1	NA	CASSRALNSNQPQHF	TGTGCCAGCAGCAGGGCCCTAAATAGCAATCAGCCCCAGCATTTT
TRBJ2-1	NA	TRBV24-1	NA	CATSGTFSSEQFF	TGTGCCACCAGTGGTACTTTTTCTAGTGAGCAGTTCTTC
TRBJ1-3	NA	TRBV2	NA	CASSETGPLSGNTIYF	TGTGCCAGCAGTGAAACAGGGCCCCTCTCTGGAAACACCATATATTTT
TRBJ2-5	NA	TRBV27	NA	CASSLGILETQYF	TGTGCCAGCAGTCTCGGGATTCTAGAGACCCAGTACTTC
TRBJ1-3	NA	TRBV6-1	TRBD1	CASSEGDRGGSPIYF	TGTGCCAGCAGTGAAGGGGACAGGGGAGGCTCTCCCATATATTTT
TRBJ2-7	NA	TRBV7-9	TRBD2	CASSFISGRMAEQYF	TGTGCCAGCAGCTTTATAAGCGGGAGAATGGCCGAGCAGTACTTC
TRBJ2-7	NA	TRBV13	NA	CASSQGQPNYEQYF	TGTGCCAGCAGCCAGGGGCAGCCTAACTACGAGCAGTACTTC
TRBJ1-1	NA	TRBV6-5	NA	CASSYSGATEAFF	TGTGCCAGCAGTTACTCGGGGGCCACTGAAGCTTTCTTT
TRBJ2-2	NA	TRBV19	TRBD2	CASSIRLAGVRTGELFF	TGTGCCAGTAGTATCCGACTAGCGGGAGTTCGTACCGGGGAGCTGTTTTTT
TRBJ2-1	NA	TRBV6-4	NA	CASSDSGGRNEQFF	TGTGCCAGCAGTGACTCGGGGGGGCGTAATGAGCAGTTCTTC
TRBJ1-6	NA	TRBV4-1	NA	CASSQPRLNNSPLHF	TGCGCCAGCAGCCAACCGCGGTTAAATAATTCACCCCTCCACTTT
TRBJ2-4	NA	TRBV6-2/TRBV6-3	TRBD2	CASSYSGAGGDIQYF	TGTGCCAGCAGTTACTCTGGGGCGGGAGGGGACATTCAGTACTTC
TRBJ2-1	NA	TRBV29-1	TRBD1	CSVVTGGGIEQFF	TGCAGCGTTGTTACAGGGGGCGGTATTGAGCAGTTCTTC
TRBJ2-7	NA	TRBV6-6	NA	CASRGEELYEQYF	TGTGCCAGCCGGGGAGAGGAGCTCTACGAGCAGTACTTC
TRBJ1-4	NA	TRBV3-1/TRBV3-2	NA	CASSPRGGTSEKLFF	TGTGCCAGCAGCCCCCGGGGGGGGACGAGTGAAAAACTGTTTTTT
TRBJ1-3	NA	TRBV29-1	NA	CSVEGQLSGNTIYF	TGCAGCGTTGAGGGGCAGCTTTCTGGAAACACCATATATTTT
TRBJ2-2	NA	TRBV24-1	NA	CATSVNYGSNTGELFF	TGTGCCACCAGTGTTAACTACGGGTCGAACACCGGGGAGCTGTTTTTT
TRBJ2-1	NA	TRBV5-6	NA	CASSPGSYNEQFF	TGTGCCAGCAGCCCGGGGTCCTACAATGAGCAGTTCTTC
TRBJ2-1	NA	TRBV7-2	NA	CASSLDLSYNEQFF	TGTGCCAGCAGCTTAGATCTGTCCTACAATGAGCAGTTCTTC
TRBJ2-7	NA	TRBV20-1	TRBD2	CSARGGNEQYF	TGCAGTGCACGGGGGGGCAACGAGCAGTACTTC
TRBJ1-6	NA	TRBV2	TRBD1	CARSGVVTGGNSPLHF	TGTGCCAGGAGTGGGGTAGTGACAGGGGGCAATTCACCCCTCCACTTT
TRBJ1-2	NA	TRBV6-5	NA	CASSYREWENYGYTF	TGTGCCAGCAGTTACCGAGAATGGGAGAACTATGGCTACACCTTC
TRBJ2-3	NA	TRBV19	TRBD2	CATNKRGSTDTQYF	TGTGCCACCAATAAGCGGGGTAGCACAGATACGCAGTATTTT
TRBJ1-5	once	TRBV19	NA	CASNSRGTQHF	TGTGCCAGTAACTCTCGGGGGACCCAGCATTTT
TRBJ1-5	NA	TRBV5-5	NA	CASSLVVQASNQPQHF	TGTGCCAGCAGCTTGGTGGTCCAGGCTAGCAATCAGCCCCAGCATTTT
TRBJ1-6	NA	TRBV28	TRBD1	CASRPGQDVSPLHF	TGTGCCAGCAGGCCGGGACAGGACGTTTCACCCCTCCACTTT
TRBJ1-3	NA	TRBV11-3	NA	CASSLGGQPNSGNTIYF	TGTGCCAGCAGCTTAGGCGGACAGCCGAACTCTGGAAACACCATATATTTT
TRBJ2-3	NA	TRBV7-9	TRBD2	CASSPRGSGSQDTQYF	TGTGCCAGCAGCCCCCGGGGTAGCGGGAGTCAAGATACGCAGTATTTT
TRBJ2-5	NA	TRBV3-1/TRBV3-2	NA	CASSQQTVSETQYF	TGTGCCAGCAGCCAGCAGACAGTCTCAGAGACCCAGTACTTC
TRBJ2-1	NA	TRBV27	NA	CASRESDEQFF	TGTGCCAGCAGGGAGTCGGATGAGCAGTTCTTC
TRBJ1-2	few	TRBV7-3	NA	CASSLTPRSKQGPNYGYTF	TGTGCCAGCAGCTTAACGCCACGTTCCAAACAGGGTCCGAACTATGGCTACACCTTC
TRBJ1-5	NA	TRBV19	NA	CASSIGAVSPQHF	TGTGCCAGTAGTATAGGGGCAGTTAGTCCCCAGCATTTT
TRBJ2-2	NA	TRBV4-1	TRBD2	CASSQGPLAGGDTGELFF	TGCGCCAGCAGCCAAGGTCCCCTAGCGGGAGGCGACACCGGGGAGCTGTTTTTT
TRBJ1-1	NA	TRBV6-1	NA	CASSESGRANAFF	TGTGCCAGCAGTGAATCCGGCAGGGCGAACGCTTTCTTT
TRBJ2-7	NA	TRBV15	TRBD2	CATSSDPLAGGSEQYF	TGTGCCACCAGCAGTGATCCACTAGCGGGAGGGAGCGAGCAGTACTTC
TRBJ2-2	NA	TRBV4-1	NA	CASSQDRGGTGTGELFF	TGCGCCAGCAGCCAAGATCGTGGAGGGACGGGCACCGGGGAGCTGTTTTTT
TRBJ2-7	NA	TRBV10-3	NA	CAISEQGTYEQYF	TGTGCCATCAGTGAACAGGGAACCTACGAGCAGTACTTC
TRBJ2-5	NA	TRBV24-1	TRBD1	CATSDLGQGIRETQYF	TGTGCCACCAGTGATTTGGGACAGGGTATAAGGGAGACCCAGTACTTC
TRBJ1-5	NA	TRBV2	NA	CASTLRGEIGSNQPQHF	TGTGCCAGCACTCTACGGGGAGAAATTGGGAGCAATCAGCCCCAGCATTTT
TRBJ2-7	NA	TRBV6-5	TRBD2	CASSSGLANIYEQYF	TGTGCCAGCAGTTCCGGACTAGCGAATATCTACGAGCAGTACTTC
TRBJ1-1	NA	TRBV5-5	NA	CASSARRGATEAFF	TGTGCCAGCAGCGCCCGACGGGGGGCTACTGAAGCTTTCTTT
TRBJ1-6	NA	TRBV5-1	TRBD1	CASSLSPDRAWRIGNSPLHF	TGCGCCAGCAGCTTGTCCCCGGACAGGGCTTGGCGTATTGGTAATTCACCCCTCCACTTT
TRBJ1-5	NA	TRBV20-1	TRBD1	CSASLGTAYNQPQHF	TGCAGTGCTAGTCTCGGGACAGCGTATAATCAGCCCCAGCATTTT